The 12 T cell receptor beta chains listed next were all sequenced from one sample in a study of blood T cells in healthy people across ages. It was with a sample-barcoded 5' primer and a J-beta primer mix that a second PCR of roughly 7 to 12 cycles was run. MiXCR, run by TCRdb on the 5' RACE reads, gives a single entry per CDR3 protein. The data contain approximately 800,000 distinct CDR3 sequences, 46% of them seen just once; the ten biggest clones take up 15% to 20%. Sequenced: blood. Receptor source: a man older than 75 in good health.

This chain joins TRBV2 and TRBJ2-5; 8 nucleotides match TRBD1. Gene TRBJ2-7 matches the end of the DNA better, so the J call may be wrong. CDR3 size: 15 residues. Germline CDR1 reads SNHLY; CDR2 reads FYNNEI. CDR3 loop: CASSQGQGRGYEQYF. CDR3 nucleotide sequence: TGTGCCAGCAGCCAAGGACAGGGAAGAGGCTACGAGCAGTACTTC.

This chain links TRBV2 with TRBJ2-7; 12 bases are shared with TRBD2. CDR3 length: 15 amino acids. V gave up 6 bases and J gave up 6 bases; unmatched junction bases: 9. CDR1 and CDR2 from the germline V gene are SNHLY and FYNNEI. The CDR3 sequence is CASSPRTSGNREQYF. The DNA for the CDR3 is TGTGCCAGCAGCCCACGGACTAGCGGGAACCGCGAGCAGTACTTC.

Points on this clonotype: The germline gene is not matched at one end of the junction; a read error may be the cause. The V gene is TRBV12-3 or TRBV12-4, the J gene TRBJ1-1; unclear D gene. The CDR3 length is 15 residues. In DNA, the CDR3 is TGTGCCTGCAGTCCTGGGCGAGGGCTGAACACTGAAGCTTTCTTT. Translation: CACSPGRGLNTEAFF.

The chain joins TRBV29-1 to TRBJ1-2, with 8 bases matching TRBD1. There are 14 residues in the CDR3. V was clipped by 1 base and J by 5 bases; unmatched bases: 6. Looked up from germline, CDR1 is SQVTM and CDR2 is ANQGSEA. The CDR3 region has the DNA TGCAGCGTTGAAGTCGCGGACAGGGCATATGGCTACACCTTC. This sequence encodes CSVEVADRAYGYTF.

This clonotype was recorded only once. This chain joins TRBV20-1 and TRBJ2-1; a weak D match, TRBD1 (5 bases). The J call could be wrong; TRBJ2-7 is a better fit for the DNA end. Germline V gives CDR1 DFQATT, CDR2 SNEGSKA (reference sequence). The CDR3 contains 16 residues. The DNA for the CDR3 is TGCAGTGCTAGCCCAGGACATGTTAGCTCCTACAATGAGCAGTACTTC. It encodes CSASPGHVSSYNEQYF.

A remark on this clonotype: This clone may be a read error of a much larger clone one base away. The gene calls are TRBV28 and TRBJ2-1; no definite D call. Germline lookup yields CDR1 MDHEN and CDR2 SYDVKM. CDR3 length: 13 residues. V was clipped by 6 bases and J by 11 bases, with 17 bases between them. CDR3 region: CASSRTVSYKQFF. In nucleotides, the CDR3 is TGTGCCAGCAGCCGGACCGTTAGCTATAAGCAGTTCTTC. The whole variable domain, filled in from reference TRBV28 and TRBJ2-1, reads DVKVTQSSRYLVKRTGEKVFLECVQDMDHENMFWYRQDPGLGLRLIYFSYDVKMKEKGDIPEGYSVSREKKERFSLILESASTNQTSMYLCASSRTVSYKQFFGPGTRLTVL.

The chain combines TRBV20-1 with TRBJ2-7; D uncertain. CDR3 length: 13 amino acids. CDR1 and CDR2 (germline): DFQATT, SNEGSKA (reference sequence). The V end was cut by 2 bases, the J end by 6 bases, with 14 bases between. CDR3 region: CSARIPDRSEQYF. As DNA, the CDR3 is TGCAGTGCTAGAATTCCGGACCGCAGCGAGCAGTACTTC.

The V gene is TRBV21-1, the J gene TRBJ2-1; TRBD2, the table's D call, lacks a check against the DNA. TRBV21-1 is a pseudogene segment. This CDR3 comprises 11 residues. The CDR3 sequence: CASTGGVEQFF. CDR3 DNA sequence: TGTGCCAGCACCGGAGGTGTTGAGCAGTTCTTC.

The V call is TRBV29-1, the J call TRBJ1-4; no firm D call. Germline-derived CDR1 and CDR2 are SQVTM and ANQGSEA. The V end was cut by 7 bases, the J end by 7 bases, with 13 bases between. The CDR3 is made up of 12 amino acids. The DNA for the CDR3 is TGCAGCGCTGGGCGAGGAGGTGAAAAACTGTTTTTT. Protein: CSAGRGGEKLFF.

The chain employs TRBV5-1 and TRBJ2-1, with D possibly matching TRBD2 (6 bases). The CDR3 has 16 residues. From germline, CDR1 is SGHRS and CDR2 YFSETQ. Trimming took off 5 bases at V and 5 bases at J, with 20 bases between the two ends. This CDR3 reads CASRPRVGRDNNEQFF. The DNA for the CDR3 is TGCGCCAGCAGACCTCGGGTTGGGCGGGATAACAATGAGCAGTTCTTC.

The V call is TRBV2, the J call TRBJ1-6, with 9 bases identical to TRBD1. The CDR3 totals 17 residues. J gave up 10 bases and V 7 bases, and 17 bases lay outside the gene matches. CDR1 and CDR2 (germline): SNHLY, FYNNEI. This CDR3 is CASKHNRGRLETSPLHF. CDR3 DNA sequence: TGTGCCAGCAAACACAACAGGGGGCGCTTGGAGACGTCACCCCTCCACTTT.

The genes are TRBV6-5 and TRBJ2-7, with TRBD2 matching 8 bases. This CDR3 spans 15 amino acids. J was trimmed by 9 bases and V by 5 bases; bases with no gene match: 15. Germline V CDR1 and CDR2: MNHEY, SVGAGI. The DNA for the CDR3 is TGTGCCAGCAGTAACCGGGATAGCGGGGTGGAGGTGCAGTACTTC. The encoded protein is CASSNRDSGVEVQYF.